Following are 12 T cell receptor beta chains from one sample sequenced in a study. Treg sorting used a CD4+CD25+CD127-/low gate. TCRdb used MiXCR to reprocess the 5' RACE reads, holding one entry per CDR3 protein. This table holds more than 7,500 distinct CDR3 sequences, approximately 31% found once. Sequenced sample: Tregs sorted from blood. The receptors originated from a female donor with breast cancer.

For the CDR3, the DNA is TGCAGTGCTGGCCCCAACGAGGGACAGGGAGAGACCCAGTACTTC. It yields the protein CSAGPNEGQGETQYF. V and J are TRBV20-1 and TRBJ2-5, with TRBD1 matching 9 bases. Losses at the gene ends were 5 bases for V and 4 bases for J; bases not matched to a gene: 11. This CDR3 has 15 residues. Germline V CDR1 and CDR2: DFQATT, SNEGSKA (reference sequence).

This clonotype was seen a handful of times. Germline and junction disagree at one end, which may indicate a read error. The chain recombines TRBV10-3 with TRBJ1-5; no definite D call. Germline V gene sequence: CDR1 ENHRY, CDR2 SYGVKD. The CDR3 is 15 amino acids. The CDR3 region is CAIPEQGPHNQPRHF. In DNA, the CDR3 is TGTGCCATCCCGGAACAAGGGCCCCACAATCAGCCCCGGCATTTT.

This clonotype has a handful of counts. CDR3 region: CASSGISYNEQFF. The CDR3 DNA sequence: TGTGCCAGCAGCGGGATTTCCTACAATGAGCAGTTCTTC. The chain employs TRBV7-2 and TRBJ2-1; D call uncertain. CDR3 length: 13 amino acids. CDR1 is SGHTA, CDR2 FQGNSA, per germline. The V gene lost 5 bases and the J gene lost 1 base, with 6 bases spanning the gap.

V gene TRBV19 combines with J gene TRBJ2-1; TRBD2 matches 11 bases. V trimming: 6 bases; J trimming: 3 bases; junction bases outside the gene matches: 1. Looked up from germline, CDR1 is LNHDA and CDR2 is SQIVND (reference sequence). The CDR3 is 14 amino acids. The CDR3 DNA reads TGTGCCAGTAGAACTAGCGGGAGCTACAATGAGCAGTTCTTC. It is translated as CASRTSGSYNEQFF. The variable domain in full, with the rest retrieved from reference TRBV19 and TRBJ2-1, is DGGITQSPKYLFRKEGQNVTLSCEQNLNHDAMYWYRQDPGQGLRLIYYSQIVNDFQKGDIAEGYSVSREKKESFPLTVTSAQKNPTAFYLCASRTSGSYNEQFFGPGTRLTVL.

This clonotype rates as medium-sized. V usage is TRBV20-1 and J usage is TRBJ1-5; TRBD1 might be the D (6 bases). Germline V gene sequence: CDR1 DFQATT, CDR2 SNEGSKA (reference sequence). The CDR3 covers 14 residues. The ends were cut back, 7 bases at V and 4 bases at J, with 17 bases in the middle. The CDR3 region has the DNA TGCAGTGTCGCATTTTGGGGGGCGAATCAGCCCCAGCATTTT. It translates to CSVAFWGANQPQHF.

The CDR3 here is CAWNDQTGSPLHF. CDR3 DNA sequence: TGTGCCTGGAACGATCAAACCGGGTCACCCCTCCACTTT. The chain carries TRBV30 and TRBJ1-6; D gene unclear. Trimming removed 4 bases from V and 10 bases from J, with 14 bases in between. The length of the CDR3 is 13 residues. Per germline, CDR1 GTSNPN and CDR2 SVGIG (reference sequence).

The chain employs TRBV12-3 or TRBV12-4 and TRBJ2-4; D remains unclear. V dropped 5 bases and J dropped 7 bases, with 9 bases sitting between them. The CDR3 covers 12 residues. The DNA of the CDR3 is TGTGCCAGCAGTCTGGCCGGGAACATTCAGTACTTC. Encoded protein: CASSLAGNIQYF.

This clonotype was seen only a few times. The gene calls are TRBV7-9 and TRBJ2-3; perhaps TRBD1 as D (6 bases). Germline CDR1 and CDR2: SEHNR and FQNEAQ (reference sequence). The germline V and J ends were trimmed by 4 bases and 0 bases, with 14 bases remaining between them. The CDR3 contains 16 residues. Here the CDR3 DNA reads TGTGCCAGCAGCTCCAGGGGTGGGACCAGCACAGATACGCAGTATTTT. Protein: CASSSRGGTSTDTQYF.

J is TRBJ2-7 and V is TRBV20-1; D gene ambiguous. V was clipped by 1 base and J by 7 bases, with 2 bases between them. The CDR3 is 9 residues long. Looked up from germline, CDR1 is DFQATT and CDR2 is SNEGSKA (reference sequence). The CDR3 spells CSARAEQYV. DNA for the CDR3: TGCAGTGCTAGAGCTGAGCAGTACGTC.

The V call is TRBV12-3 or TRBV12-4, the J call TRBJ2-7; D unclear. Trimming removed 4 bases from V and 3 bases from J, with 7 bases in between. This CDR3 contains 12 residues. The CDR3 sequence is CASSSFIYEQYF. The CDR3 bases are TGTGCCAGCAGTTCGTTCATCTACGAGCAGTACTTC.

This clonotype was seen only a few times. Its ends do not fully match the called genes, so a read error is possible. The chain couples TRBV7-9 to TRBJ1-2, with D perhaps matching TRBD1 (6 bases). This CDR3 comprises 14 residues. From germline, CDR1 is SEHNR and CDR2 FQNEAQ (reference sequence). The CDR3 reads CASSSETGNYGYAF. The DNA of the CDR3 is TGTGCCAGCAGCTCGGAGACAGGCAACTATGGCTACGCCTTC. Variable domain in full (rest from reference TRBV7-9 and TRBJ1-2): DTGVSQNPRHKITKRGQNVTFRCDPISEHNRLYWYRQTLGQGPEFLTYFQNEAQLEKSRLLSDRFSAERPKGSFSTLEIQRTEQGDSAMYLCASSSETGNYGYAFGSGTRLTVV.

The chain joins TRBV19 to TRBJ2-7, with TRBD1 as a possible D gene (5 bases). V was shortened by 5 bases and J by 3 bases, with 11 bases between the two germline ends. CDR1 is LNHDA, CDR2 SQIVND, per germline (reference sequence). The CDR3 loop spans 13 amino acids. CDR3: CASSERGGYEQYV. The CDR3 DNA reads TGTGCCAGTAGTGAAAGGGGCGGCTACGAGCAGTACGTC.